This TCR beta chain originates from a study of identical twins. Note on this clonotype: Its antigen is currently unknown.

Unique molecular identifiers were present on the cDNA, which also gained a universal primer site by template switching. TCRdb ran MiXCR on the 5' RACE reads and lists one entry per CDR3 protein. The sample lists some 590,000 distinct CDR3 sequences, roughly 9.9% seen once, with roughly 3% in the top ten. Study results and limitations: Invariant populations such as MAIT and iNKT cells could partly muddle zero-insertion analyses. Memory repertoires showed no such pattern, whereas abundant cord blood beta clonotypes carried fewer insertions. Out-of-frame alpha sequences shared between twins exhibited an excess of low generation probability.

This CDR3 region has 16 residues. Germline V gives CDR1 SGHRS, CDR2 YFSETQ. Deletions cut 0 bases from V and 0 bases from J, with 9 bases between. These data also formed part of another study, on yellow fever vaccine responses in identical twins.

The chain uses TRBV5-1 and TRBJ2-2; D call uncertain. Input material: PBMCs. The TCR originated in a woman aged 18-30 years in good health. The CDR3 DNA reads as TGCGCCAGCAGCTTGGCCGGCAGATCGAACACCGGGGAGCTGTTTTTT. The encoded protein is CASSLAGRSNTGELFF.